This TCR beta chain was identified in a study of blood T cell repertoires in COVID-19. At the level of the study: Some COVID-19 samples were acute and others convalescent; all came from the United States, Italy and Spain. In each case, the material was cDNA or gDNA derived from T cells, B-cell-depleted T cells, or PBMCs.

Trimming at V came to 2 bases and at J to 6 bases, leaving 8 bases not matched to a gene. The CDR3 is 15 residues long. Germline V gives CDR1 MGHRA, CDR2 YSYEKL. Methods used by the authors: For nucleated cells, counts were estimated from reference gene primer amplification. Clones were sequenced by immunoSEQ multiplex PCR, and TCRdb holds only the in-frame ones, with some missing. V, J and clone size are taken as reported in that table, and D and trimming were inferred from the DNA itself. The repertoire consists of fewer than 400,000 clones, with around nine tenths occurring once and the leading ten covering 2.5% to 3.5%.

This sequence was found in a human donor in a cohort sampled during active COVID-19. The specimen was peripheral blood. The chain combines TRBV4-1 with TRBJ2-7, with 9 nucleotides matching TRBD1. The CDR3 region is CASSQTLQGALEQYF. Written as DNA, the CDR3 is TGCGCCAGCAGCCAAACCTTACAGGGGGCGCTCGAGCAGTACTTC.